This T cell receptor (beta chain) derives from a study of neoadjuvant nivolumab and ipilimumab in lung cancer. Assay used: immunoSEQ multiplex PCR; TCRdb lists only in-frame clones, some missing. The data contain tens of thousands of clones, 65% to 85% of them singletons. Study-level points and caveats: Higher pretherapy blood TCR richness went with higher resected-tumor richness. A small number of samples were TCR sequenced. Pathologic regression was not significantly tied to TCR clonality.

In the case of this clone: Its antigen is not known.

The receptor was isolated from an adult with non-small cell lung cancer. Sequences were derived from peripheral blood, sampled before neoadjuvant nivolumab, alone or with ipilimumab.

The CDR3 spells CASKRAGGPFTDTQYF. The CDR3 coding sequence is TGTGCCAGCAAGCGGGCGGGGGGGCCCTTCACAGATACGCAGTATTTT. The rearrangement joins TRBV2 to TRBJ2-3; 9 positions match TRBD2. This CDR3 region has 16 residues. CDR1 and CDR2 from the germline V gene are SNHLY and FYNNEI. The V gene end was trimmed by 7 bases and the J gene end by 2 bases; junction bases not matched to a gene: 10.